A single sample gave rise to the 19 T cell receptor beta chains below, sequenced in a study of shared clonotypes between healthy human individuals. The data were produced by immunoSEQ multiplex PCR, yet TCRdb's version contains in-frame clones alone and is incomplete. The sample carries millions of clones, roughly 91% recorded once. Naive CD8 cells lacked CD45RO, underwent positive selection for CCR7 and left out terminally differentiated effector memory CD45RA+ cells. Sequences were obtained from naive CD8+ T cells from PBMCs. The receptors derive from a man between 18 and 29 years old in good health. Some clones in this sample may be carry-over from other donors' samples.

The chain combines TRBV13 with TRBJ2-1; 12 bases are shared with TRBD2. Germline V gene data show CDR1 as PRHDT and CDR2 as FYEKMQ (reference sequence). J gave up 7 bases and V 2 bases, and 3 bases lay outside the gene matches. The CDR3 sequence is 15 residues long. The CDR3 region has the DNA TGTGCCAGCAGCTTAAGACTAGCGGGAGAAAATGAGCAGTTCTTC. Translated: CASSLRLAGENEQFF.

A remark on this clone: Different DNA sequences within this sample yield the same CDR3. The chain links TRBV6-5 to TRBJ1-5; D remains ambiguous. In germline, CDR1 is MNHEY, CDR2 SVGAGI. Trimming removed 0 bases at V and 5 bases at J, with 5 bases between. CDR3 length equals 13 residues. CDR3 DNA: TGTGCCAGCAGTTACTCGGGGTATCAGCCCCAGCATTTT. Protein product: CASSYSGYQPQHF.

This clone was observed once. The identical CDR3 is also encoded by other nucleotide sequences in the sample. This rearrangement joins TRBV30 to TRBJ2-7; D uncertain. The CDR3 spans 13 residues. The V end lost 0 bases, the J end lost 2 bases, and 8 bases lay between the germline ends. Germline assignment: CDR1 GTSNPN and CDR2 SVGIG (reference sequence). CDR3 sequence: CAWSVAGPYEQYF. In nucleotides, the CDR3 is TGTGCCTGGAGTGTAGCAGGCCCCTACGAGCAGTACTTC.

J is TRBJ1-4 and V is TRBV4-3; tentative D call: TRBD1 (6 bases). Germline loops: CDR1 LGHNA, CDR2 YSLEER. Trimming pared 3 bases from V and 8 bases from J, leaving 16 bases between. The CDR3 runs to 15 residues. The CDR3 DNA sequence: TGCGCCAGCAGCCATCTCGGGGACAATCGGGAAAAACTGTTTTTT. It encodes CASSHLGDNREKLFF.

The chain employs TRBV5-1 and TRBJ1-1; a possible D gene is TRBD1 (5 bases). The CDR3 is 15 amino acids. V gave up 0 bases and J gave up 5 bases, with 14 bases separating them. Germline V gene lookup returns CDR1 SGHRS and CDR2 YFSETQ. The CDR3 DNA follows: TGCGCCAGCAGCTTGGTGGGGGGTAAAGGGACTGAAGCTTTCTTT. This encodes CASSLVGGKGTEAFF.

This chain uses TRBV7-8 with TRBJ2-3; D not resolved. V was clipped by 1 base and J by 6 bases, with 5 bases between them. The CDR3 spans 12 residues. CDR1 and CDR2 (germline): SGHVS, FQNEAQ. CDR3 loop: CASSLVRDTQYF. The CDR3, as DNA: TGTGCCAGCAGCTTAGTACGGGATACGCAGTATTTT.

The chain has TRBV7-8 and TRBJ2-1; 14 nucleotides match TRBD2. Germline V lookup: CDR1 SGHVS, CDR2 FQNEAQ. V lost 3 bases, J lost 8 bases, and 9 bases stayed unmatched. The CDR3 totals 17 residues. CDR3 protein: CASSLRLAGGPYYEQFF. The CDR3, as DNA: TGTGCCAGCAGCTTGCGACTAGCGGGAGGGCCATACTATGAGCAGTTCTTC.

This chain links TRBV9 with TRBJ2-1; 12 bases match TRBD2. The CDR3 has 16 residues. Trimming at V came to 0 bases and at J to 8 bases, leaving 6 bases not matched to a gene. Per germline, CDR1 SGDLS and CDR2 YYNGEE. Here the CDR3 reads CASSVERTSGKDEQFF. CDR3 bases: TGTGCCAGCAGCGTAGAACGGACTAGCGGGAAGGATGAGCAGTTCTTC. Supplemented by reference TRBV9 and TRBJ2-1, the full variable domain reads DSGVTQTPKHLITATGQRVTLRCSPRSGDLSVYWYQQSLDQGLQFLIQYYNGEERAKGNILERFSAQQFPDLHSELNLSSLELGDSALYFCASSVERTSGKDEQFFGPGTRLTVL.

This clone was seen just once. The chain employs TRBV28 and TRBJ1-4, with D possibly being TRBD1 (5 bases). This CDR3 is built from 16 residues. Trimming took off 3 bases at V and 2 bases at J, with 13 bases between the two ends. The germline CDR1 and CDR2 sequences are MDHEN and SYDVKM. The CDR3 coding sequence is TGTGCCAGCAGTTTGAGGGGCGAAGGGACTAATGAAAAACTGTTTTTT. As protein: CASSLRGEGTNEKLFF.

This CDR3 reads CASRQGGDEQYF. In DNA, the CDR3 is TGCGCCAGCAGGCAGGGTGGGGACGAGCAGTACTTC. V and J are TRBV5-1 and TRBJ2-7; possible D gene TRBD1, 5 bases. The V and J ends lost 5 bases and 5 bases respectively, with 11 bases between them. This CDR3 contains 12 residues. From germline, CDR1 is SGHRS and CDR2 YFSETQ.

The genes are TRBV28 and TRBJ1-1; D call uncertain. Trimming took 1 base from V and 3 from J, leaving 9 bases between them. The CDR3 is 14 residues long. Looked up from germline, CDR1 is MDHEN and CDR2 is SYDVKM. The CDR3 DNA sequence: TGTGCCAGCAGTTTATTCAAGGGAGACACTGAAGCTTTCTTT. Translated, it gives CASSLFKGDTEAFF.

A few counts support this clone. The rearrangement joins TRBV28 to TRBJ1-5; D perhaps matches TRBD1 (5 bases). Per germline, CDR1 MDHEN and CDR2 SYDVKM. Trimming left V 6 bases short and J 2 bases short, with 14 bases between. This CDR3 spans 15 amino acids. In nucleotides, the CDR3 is TGTGCCAGCAGCCCCTCAGGGCTGGGCAATCAGCCCCAGCATTTT. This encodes CASSPSGLGNQPQHF. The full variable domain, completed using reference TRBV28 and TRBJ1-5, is DVKVTQSSRYLVKRTGEKVFLECVQDMDHENMFWYRQDPGLGLRLIYFSYDVKMKEKGDIPEGYSVSREKKERFSLILESASTNQTSMYLCASSPSGLGNQPQHFGDGTRLSIL.

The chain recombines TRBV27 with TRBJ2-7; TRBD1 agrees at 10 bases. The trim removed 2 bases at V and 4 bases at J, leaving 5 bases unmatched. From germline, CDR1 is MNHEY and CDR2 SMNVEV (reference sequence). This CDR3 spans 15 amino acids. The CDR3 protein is CASSLRDRGRYEQYF. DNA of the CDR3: TGTGCCAGCAGTTTACGGGACAGGGGCCGTTACGAGCAGTACTTC.

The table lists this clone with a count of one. Written as DNA, the CDR3 is TGCGCCAGCAGCGAAAAAACAGGGCACTACGAGCAGTACTTC. It is translated as CASSEKTGHYEQYF. The chain recombines TRBV4-3 with TRBJ2-7; D is possibly TRBD1 (6 bases). The CDR3 consists of 14 residues. Trimming removed 5 bases at V and 3 bases at J, with 14 bases between. Germline CDR1 and CDR2: LGHNA and YSLEER.

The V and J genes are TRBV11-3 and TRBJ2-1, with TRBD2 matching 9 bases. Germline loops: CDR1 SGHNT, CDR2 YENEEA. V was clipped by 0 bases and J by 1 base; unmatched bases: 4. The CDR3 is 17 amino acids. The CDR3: CASSLERREGSYNEQFF. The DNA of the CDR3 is TGTGCCAGCAGCTTAGAGAGGCGGGAGGGGTCCTACAATGAGCAGTTCTTC.

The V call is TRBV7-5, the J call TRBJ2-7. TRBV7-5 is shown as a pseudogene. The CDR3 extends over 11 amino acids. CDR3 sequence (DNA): TGTGCCAGAAGCTTAGCGCACGAGCAGTACTTC. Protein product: CARSLAHEQYF.

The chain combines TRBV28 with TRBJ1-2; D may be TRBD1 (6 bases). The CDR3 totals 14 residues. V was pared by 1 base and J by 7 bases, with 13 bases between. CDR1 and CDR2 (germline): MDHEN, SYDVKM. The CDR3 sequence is CASSLSAGVFGYTF. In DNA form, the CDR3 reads TGTGCCAGCAGTTTATCTGCAGGGGTCTTTGGCTACACCTTC.

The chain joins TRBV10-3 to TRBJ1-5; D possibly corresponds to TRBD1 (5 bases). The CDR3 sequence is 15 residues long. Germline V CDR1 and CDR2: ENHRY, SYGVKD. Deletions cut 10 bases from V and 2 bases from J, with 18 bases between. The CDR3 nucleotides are TGTGCCACAGGGCCCGGGCCGGGGGGCAATCAGCCCCAGCATTTT. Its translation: CATGPGPGGNQPQHF.

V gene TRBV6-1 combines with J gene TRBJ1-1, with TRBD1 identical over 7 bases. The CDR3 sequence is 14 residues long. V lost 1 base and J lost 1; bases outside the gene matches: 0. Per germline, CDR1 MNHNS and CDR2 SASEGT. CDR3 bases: TGTGCCAGCAGTGAAGACAGGGGGAACACTGAAGCTTTCTTT. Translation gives CASSEDRGNTEAFF.